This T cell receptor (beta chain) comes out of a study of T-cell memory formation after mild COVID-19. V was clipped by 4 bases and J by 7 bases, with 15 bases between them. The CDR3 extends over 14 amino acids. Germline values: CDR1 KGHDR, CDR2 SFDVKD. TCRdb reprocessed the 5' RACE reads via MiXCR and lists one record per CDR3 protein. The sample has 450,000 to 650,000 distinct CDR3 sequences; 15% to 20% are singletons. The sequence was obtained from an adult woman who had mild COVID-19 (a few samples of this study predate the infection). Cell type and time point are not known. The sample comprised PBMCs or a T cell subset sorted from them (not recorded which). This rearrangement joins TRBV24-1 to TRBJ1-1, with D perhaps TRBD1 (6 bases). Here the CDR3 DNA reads TGTGCCACCAGTGACCCCGGGACAAATAGTGAAGCTTTCTTT. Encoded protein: CATSDPGTNSEAFF.